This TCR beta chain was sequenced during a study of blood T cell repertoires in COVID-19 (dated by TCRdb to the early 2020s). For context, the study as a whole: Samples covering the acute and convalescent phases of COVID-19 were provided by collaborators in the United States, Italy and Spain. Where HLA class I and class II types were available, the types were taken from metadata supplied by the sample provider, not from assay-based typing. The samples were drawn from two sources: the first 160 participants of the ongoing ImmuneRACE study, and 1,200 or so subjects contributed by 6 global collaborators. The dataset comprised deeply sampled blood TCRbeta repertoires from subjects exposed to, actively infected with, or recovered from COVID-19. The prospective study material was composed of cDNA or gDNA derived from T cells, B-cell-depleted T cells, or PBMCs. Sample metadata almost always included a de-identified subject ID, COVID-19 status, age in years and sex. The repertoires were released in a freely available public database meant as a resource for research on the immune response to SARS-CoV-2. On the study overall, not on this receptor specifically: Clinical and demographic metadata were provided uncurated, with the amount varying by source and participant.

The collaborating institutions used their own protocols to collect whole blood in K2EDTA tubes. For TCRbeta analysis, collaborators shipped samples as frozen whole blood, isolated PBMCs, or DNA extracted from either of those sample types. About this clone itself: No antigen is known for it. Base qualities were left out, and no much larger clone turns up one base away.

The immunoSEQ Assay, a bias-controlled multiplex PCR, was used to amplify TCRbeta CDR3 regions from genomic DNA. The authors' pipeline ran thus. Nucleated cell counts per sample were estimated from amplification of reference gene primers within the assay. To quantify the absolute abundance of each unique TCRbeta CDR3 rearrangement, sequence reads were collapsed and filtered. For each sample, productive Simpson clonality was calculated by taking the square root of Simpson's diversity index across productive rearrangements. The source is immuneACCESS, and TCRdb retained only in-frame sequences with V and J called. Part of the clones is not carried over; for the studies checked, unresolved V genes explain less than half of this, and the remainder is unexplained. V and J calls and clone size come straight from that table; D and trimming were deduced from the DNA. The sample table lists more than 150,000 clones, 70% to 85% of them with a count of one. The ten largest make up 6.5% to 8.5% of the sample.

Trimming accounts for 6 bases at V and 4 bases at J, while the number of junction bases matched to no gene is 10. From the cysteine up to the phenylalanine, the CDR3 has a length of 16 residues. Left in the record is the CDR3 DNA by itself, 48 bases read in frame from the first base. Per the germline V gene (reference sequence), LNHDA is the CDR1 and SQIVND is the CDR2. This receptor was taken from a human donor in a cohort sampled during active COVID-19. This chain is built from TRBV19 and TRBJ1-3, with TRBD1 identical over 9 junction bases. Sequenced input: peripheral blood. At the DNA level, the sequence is TGTGCCAGTAGCACGGGAGAGACAGGGGGAGGAAACACCATATATTTT. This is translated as CASSTGETGGGNTIYF.